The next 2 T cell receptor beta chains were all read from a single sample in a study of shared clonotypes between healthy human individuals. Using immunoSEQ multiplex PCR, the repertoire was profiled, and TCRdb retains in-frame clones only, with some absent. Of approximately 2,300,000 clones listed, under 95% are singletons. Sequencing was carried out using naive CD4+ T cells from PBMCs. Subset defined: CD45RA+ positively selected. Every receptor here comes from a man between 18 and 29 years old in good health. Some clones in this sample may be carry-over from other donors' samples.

CDR3 sequence reads: CASRNTGTTEAFF. Written as DNA, the CDR3 is TGTGCCAGCAGGAACACAGGTACAACTGAAGCTTTCTTT. The chain is built from TRBV27 and TRBJ1-1; possible D gene TRBD1, 5 bases. The V gene lost 6 bases and the J gene lost 5 bases, with 13 bases spanning the gap. Germline V gene data show CDR1 as MNHEY and CDR2 as SMNVEV (reference sequence). This CDR3 comprises 13 residues.

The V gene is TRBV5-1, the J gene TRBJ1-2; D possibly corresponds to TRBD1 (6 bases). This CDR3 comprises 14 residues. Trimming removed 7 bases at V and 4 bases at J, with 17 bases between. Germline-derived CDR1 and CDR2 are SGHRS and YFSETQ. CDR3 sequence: CASREGGTSYGYTF. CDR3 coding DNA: TGCGCCAGCCGCGAGGGGGGTACTAGCTATGGCTACACCTTC.